Below are 16 T cell receptor beta chains sequenced from a single sample in a study of naive and memory T cell subsets. Study-wide points: Possibly reflecting memory cells re-expressing CD45RA, a few larger clonotypes occurred in naive repertoires, especially CD8.

The beta constant-region primer was an equimolar mix of two oligonucleotides covering TRBC1 and TRBC2. Nested alpha and beta constant-region primers with the SP2 primer drove four PCR rounds on ligated cDNA. TCRdb called the UMI-ligation and nested PCR reads again in MiXCR, with one record for every CDR3 protein. The sample includes 85,000 to 130,000 distinct CDR3 sequences, roughly 15% of them seen just once. These receptors have no known antigen. Sequencing was done on a sample of naive CD8+ T cells from blood. The receptors shown here come from a human donor in good health.

The chain recombines TRBV7-9 with TRBJ2-3; possible D gene TRBD2, 6 bases. Germline V gives CDR1 SEHNR, CDR2 FQNEAQ (reference sequence). The CDR3 length is 13 residues. V lost 5 bases to trimming and J lost 4 bases, with 10 bases between them. CDR3 DNA sequence: TGTGCCAGCAGCCCGACGGGGGCAGATACGCAGTATTTT. Protein product: CASSPTGADTQYF. Complete variable domain (other parts from reference TRBV7-9 and TRBJ2-3): DTGVSQNPRHKITKRGQNVTFRCDPISEHNRLYWYRQTLGQGPEFLTYFQNEAQLEKSRLLSDRFSAERPKGSFSTLEIQRTEQGDSAMYLCASSPTGADTQYFGPGTRLTVL.

The chain combines TRBV12-3 or TRBV12-4 with TRBJ2-4, with D maybe TRBD2 (5 bases). V was shortened by 5 bases and J by 9 bases, with 11 bases between the two germline ends. The CDR3 contains 12 residues. The DNA of the CDR3 is TGTGCCAGCAGTACCGGGATCTTCATTCAGTACTTC. It is translated as CASSTGIFIQYF.

This clonotype was picked up a small number of times. V gene TRBV5-4 combines with J gene TRBJ2-5, with unresolved D. Germline lookup yields CDR1 SGHNT and CDR2 YYREEE (reference sequence). The CDR3 has 15 residues. Trimming stripped 0 bases from V and 0 bases from J, with 9 bases between. In DNA, the CDR3 is TGTGCCAGCAGCTTGGACCTGGGGAACCAAGAGACCCAGTACTTC. Amino acids: CASSLDLGNQETQYF. Full variable domain (missing parts from reference TRBV5-4 and TRBJ2-5): ETGVTQSPTHLIKTRGQQVTLRCSSQSGHNTVSWYQQALGQGPQFIFQYYREEENGRGNFPPRFSGLQFPNYSSELNVNALELDDSALYLCASSLDLGNQETQYFGPGTRLLVL.

This clonotype occurred many times. The chain couples TRBV29-1 to TRBJ1-1; 8 bases are a match to TRBD1. CDR3 length: 11 amino acids. The germline gives CDR1 SQVTM, CDR2 ANQGSEA. J was trimmed by 8 bases and V by 1 base; bases with no gene match: 0. CDR3 residues: CSVEGTGEAFF. For the CDR3, the DNA is TGCAGCGTTGAAGGGACAGGGGAAGCTTTCTTT.

In its sample, this clonotype was seen a few times. The rearrangement uses TRBV18 and TRBJ2-1, with D possibly TRBD2 on 6 matching bases. The V end was cut by 6 bases, the J end by 9 bases, with 12 bases between. Germline V lookup: CDR1 KGHSH, CDR2 LQKENI. CDR3 length: 12 amino acids. The CDR3 reads CASSGTVGEQFF. The CDR3, as DNA: TGTGCCAGCTCCGGGACTGTCGGTGAGCAGTTCTTC. The complete variable domain, with remaining parts taken from reference TRBV18 and TRBJ2-1, reads NAGVMQNPRHLVRRRGQEARLRCSPMKGHSHVYWYRQLPEEGLKFMVYLQKENIIDESGMPKERFSAEFPKEGPSILRIQQVVRGDSAAYFCASSGTVGEQFFGPGTRLTVL.

The rearrangement joins TRBV18 to TRBJ1-1; TRBD1 might be the D (5 bases). CDR1 KGHSH and CDR2 LQKENI come from the germline V gene. With 5 bases removed from V and 4 bases from J, the gap between germline ends came to 17 bases. The CDR3 spans 15 residues. CDR3 bases: TGTGCCAGCTCAGGGGCAGGGCTCTTCGGCACTGAAGCTTTCTTT. Protein: CASSGAGLFGTEAFF.

The chain has TRBV4-3 and TRBJ2-1; tentatively, D is TRBD2 (5 bases). Per germline, CDR1 LGHNA and CDR2 YSLEER. V dropped 4 bases and J dropped 2 bases, with 12 bases sitting between them. This CDR3 region has 15 residues. The CDR3, as DNA: TGCGCCAGCAGCCCGGACGGACTGGCCTACAATGAGCAGTTCTTC. This encodes CASSPDGLAYNEQFF.

V is TRBV20-1 and J is TRBJ1-1, with no clear D. This CDR3 is built from 14 residues. Trimming took off 6 bases at V and 0 bases at J, with 14 bases between the two ends. The germline CDR1 and CDR2 sequences are DFQATT and SNEGSKA (reference sequence). CDR3 sequence: CSAHQDGMNTEAFF. The CDR3 DNA reads as TGCAGTGCCCACCAGGACGGGATGAACACTGAAGCTTTCTTT.

This clonotype has at least ten counts. The genes are TRBV25-1 and TRBJ2-5; D is uncertain. Germline V lookup: CDR1 MGHDK, CDR2 SYGVNS. The length of the CDR3 is 13 residues. V lost 4 bases and J lost 6, with 12 bases in between. The CDR3 reads CASSVGPKQTQYF. The CDR3 DNA follows: TGTGCCAGCAGTGTCGGCCCAAAACAGACCCAGTACTTC.

This clonotype was detected ten times or more. The chain recombines TRBV5-4 with TRBJ2-3; 9 bases fit TRBD1. This CDR3 is built from 16 residues. CDR1 SGHNT and CDR2 YYREEE come from the germline V gene (reference sequence). With V trimmed by 0 bases and J by 2 bases, 4 bases remained unmatched. CDR3 protein: CASSLDRGRPTDTQYF. DNA for the CDR3: TGTGCCAGCAGCTTGGACAGGGGGCGCCCCACAGATACGCAGTATTTT.

This clonotype was counted many times. The gene calls are TRBV20-1 and TRBJ2-1, with 10 nucleotides matching TRBD2. The junction had 2 bases not matched to a gene; V was cut back by 3 bases and J by 0 bases. CDR1 and CDR2 (germline): DFQATT, SNEGSKA (reference sequence). The CDR3 has 15 residues. The CDR3 region is CSASSSGSSYNEQFF. In DNA, the CDR3 is TGCAGTGCTAGCTCTAGCGGGAGCTCCTACAATGAGCAGTTCTTC.

At least ten counts were recorded for this clonotype. The chain has TRBV7-2 and TRBJ2-3; TRBD2 aligns across 7 bases. Germline lookup yields CDR1 SGHTA and CDR2 FQGNSA. This CDR3 has 16 residues. V lost 5 bases to trimming and J lost 5 bases; unmatched junction nucleotides: 13. Here the CDR3 DNA reads TGTGCCAGCAGCCCCATGGCGGGGAGGGCCTTAGATACGCAGTATTTT. It encodes CASSPMAGRALDTQYF. Looking up the rest from reference TRBV7-2 and TRBJ2-3 gives the full variable domain: GAGVSQSPSNKVTEKGKDVELRCDPISGHTALYWYRQSLGQGLEFLIYFQGNSAPDKSGLPSDRFSAERTGGSVSTLTIQRTQQEDSAVYLCASSPMAGRALDTQYFGPGTRLTVL.

The gene calls are TRBV13 and TRBJ1-1; D not resolved. Trimming stripped 5 bases from V and 0 bases from J, with 13 bases between. This CDR3 spans 15 amino acids. Germline CDR1 and CDR2: PRHDT and FYEKMQ (reference sequence). DNA for the CDR3: TGTGCCAGCAGCAACCAGGTGGGCATGAACACTGAAGCTTTCTTT. Its translation: CASSNQVGMNTEAFF.

With regard to this clonotype: Relative to the germline gene, one junction end is altered; a read error may explain this. The chain joins TRBV30 to TRBJ2-7, with D uncertain. CDR1 and CDR2 (germline): GTSNPN, SVGIG (reference sequence). The CDR3 loop spans 12 amino acids. CDR3 amino acids: CAFSAQVYDQYF. CDR3 sequence (DNA): TGTGCCTTCTCGGCTCAGGTTTACGATCAGTACTTC.

This clonotype turned up a few times. The genes are TRBV7-9 and TRBJ2-3; 12 nucleotides line up with TRBD2. The CDR3 totals 14 residues. The V gene's germline CDR1 is SEHNR and CDR2 FQNEAQ (reference sequence). V shed 11 bases, J shed 6 bases, and the junction held 9 bases outside the gene matches. The CDR3 DNA is TGTGCCTGGCGACTAGCGGGGGAGACGGATACGCAGTATTTT. Its translation: CAWRLAGETDTQYF.

This clonotype was seen ten or more times. The rearrangement links TRBV4-3 to TRBJ1-1; D uncertain. Germline V CDR1 and CDR2: LGHNA, YSLEER. This CDR3 is 13 amino acids long. The V end was cut by 0 bases, the J end by 1 base, with 3 bases between. This CDR3 is CASSQDRNTEAFF. CDR3 nucleotide sequence: TGCGCCAGCAGCCAAGACAGGAACACTGAAGCTTTCTTT.